A single sample is the source of the 25 T cell receptor beta chains below, sequenced in a study of technical replicates of blood from a handful of donors. Assay: immunoSEQ multiplex PCR; the TCRdb copy retains only in-frame clones and omits some. The table shows around 85,000 clones, with 94% occurring only once. Sample: T cells isolated from PBMCs. These receptor sequences come from a human donor in good health.

J is TRBJ2-1 and V is TRBV6-5; 7 bases are shared with TRBD2. V lost 0 bases to trimming and J lost 6 bases; unmatched junction nucleotides: 8. Germline V CDR1 and CDR2: MNHEY, SVGAGI. This CDR3 is built from 16 residues. The CDR3 is CASSYSRVVAGNEQFF. The DNA of the CDR3 is TGTGCCAGCAGTTACTCTCGGGTGGTAGCGGGCAATGAGCAGTTCTTC.

The chain is built from TRBV18 and TRBJ1-1; 9 nucleotides match TRBD1. This CDR3 has 14 amino acids. CDR1 and CDR2 from the germline V gene are KGHSH and LQKENI. V shed 3 bases, J shed 4 bases, and the junction held 3 bases outside the gene matches. CDR3: CASSPATGGTEAFF. The CDR3 DNA is TGTGCCAGCTCACCGGCGACAGGGGGCACTGAAGCTTTCTTT.

The chain is built from TRBV10-1 and TRBJ1-2, with 7 positions matching TRBD1. CDR3 length equals 13 residues. CDR1 and CDR2 (germline): WNHNN, SYGVQD (reference sequence). The junction had 9 bases not matched to a gene; V was cut back by 6 bases and J by 8 bases. The CDR3 nucleotides are TGCGCCAGCAGCGCCGGACAGGCGGGAGGCTACACCTTC. This translates into CASSAGQAGGYTF.

The chain uses TRBV10-2 and TRBJ1-1, with 9 bases that match TRBD1. This CDR3 is 13 amino acids long. Germline V gene data show CDR1 as WSHSY and CDR2 as SAAADI. The ends lost 7 bases at V and 1 base at J; junction bases unmatched: 1. This CDR3 is CASKTGGNTEAFF. CDR3 nucleotides: TGCGCCAGCAAGACAGGGGGGAACACTGAAGCTTTCTTT.

This chain uses TRBV5-6 with TRBJ1-4; a possible D gene is TRBD1 (6 bases). Germline CDR1 and CDR2: SGHDT and YYEEEE. V was cut by 3 bases and J by 0 bases, with 18 bases left in between. The CDR3 is 18 residues long. CDR3 coding DNA: TGTGCCAGCAGCTCTTTTAGGACAGCTGTTACAACTAATGAAAAACTGTTTTTT. Protein sequence: CASSSFRTAVTTNEKLFF.

The chain links TRBV30 to TRBJ2-5, with D possibly TRBD2 on 6 matching bases. Germline CDR1 and CDR2: GTSNPN and SVGIG (reference sequence). The CDR3 loop spans 12 amino acids. Trimming stripped 3 bases from V and 5 bases from J, with 10 bases between. The DNA for the CDR3 is TGTGCCTGGAGGGGGGGTTCGGAGACCCAGTACTTC. Its protein product is CAWRGGSETQYF.

The chain is built from TRBV19 and TRBJ1-3; D perhaps matches TRBD1 (5 bases). The germline V and J ends were trimmed by 5 bases and 4 bases, with 18 bases remaining between them. This CDR3 comprises 16 residues. Germline V CDR1 and CDR2: LNHDA, SQIVND (reference sequence). The CDR3 nucleotides are TGTGCCAGTAGTTTTCCGGGACTCGCAGCGGGAAACACCATATATTTT. The encoded protein is CASSFPGLAAGNTIYF.

The chain carries TRBV6-5 and TRBJ2-7; 8 nucleotides align to TRBD1. Germline CDR1 MNHEY, CDR2 SVGAGI. V gave up 5 bases and J gave up 2 bases; unmatched junction bases: 5. The CDR3 loop spans 14 amino acids. The CDR3 nucleotides are TGTGCCAGCAGTCTCGGACAGGGTCCCTACGAGCAGTACTTC. Its translation: CASSLGQGPYEQYF.

The chain links TRBV6-5 to TRBJ2-1, with TRBD1 identical over 9 bases. CDR1 MNHEY and CDR2 SVGAGI come from the germline V gene. V lost 1 base and J lost 7; bases outside the gene matches: 5. CDR3 size: 15 residues. The CDR3 loop is CASSYFGQGRNEQFF. The CDR3 nucleotides are TGTGCCAGCAGTTACTTCGGACAGGGGAGGAATGAGCAGTTCTTC.

CDR3 nucleotides: TGTGCCAGCTCACCAAAGGACAGTCCCAATCAGCCCCAGCATTTT. Protein sequence: CASSPKDSPNQPQHF. The rearrangement links TRBV18 to TRBJ1-5; possible D gene TRBD1, 6 bases. The CDR3 is 15 amino acids. Germline values: CDR1 KGHSH, CDR2 LQKENI. Deletions cut 2 bases from V and 3 bases from J, with 11 bases between.

The chain couples TRBV2 to TRBJ1-2; 8 nucleotides match TRBD1. The CDR3 length is 14 residues. CDR1 is SNHLY, CDR2 FYNNEI, per germline. V dropped 7 bases and J dropped 4; count of bases not matched to a gene: 8. The CDR3 sequence is CASTDRGAFYGYTF. As DNA, the CDR3 is TGTGCCAGCACCGACAGGGGTGCTTTCTATGGCTACACCTTC.

This chain connects TRBV9 to TRBJ2-5, with TRBD2 identical over 8 bases. J lost 3 bases, V lost 2 bases, and 3 bases had no gene match. Germline V gives CDR1 SGDLS, CDR2 YYNGEE. The CDR3 extends over 14 amino acids. The CDR3 loop is CASSVGGGKETQYF. CDR3 coding DNA: TGTGCCAGCAGCGTCGGGGGGGGCAAAGAGACCCAGTACTTC.

The rearrangement joins TRBV10-2 to TRBJ2-1; 7 positions match TRBD2. CDR1 and CDR2 from the germline V gene are WSHSY and SAAADI. This CDR3 is built from 13 residues. Losses at the gene ends were 2 bases for V and 9 bases for J; bases not matched to a gene: 4. The CDR3 DNA reads TGCGCCAGCAGTGAGCCTGGCGGGAGTGAGCAGTTCTTC. Translation gives CASSEPGGSEQFF.

The chain employs TRBV28 and TRBJ1-4; D is undetermined. The V end was cut by 5 bases, the J end by 8 bases, with 21 bases between. CDR1 is MDHEN, CDR2 SYDVKM, per germline. CDR3 length: 16 amino acids. CDR3 in amino acids: CASSLAGSGIEEKLFF. The CDR3, as DNA: TGTGCCAGCAGTCTGGCGGGATCGGGGATCGAGGAAAAACTGTTTTTT. Looking up the rest from reference TRBV28 and TRBJ1-4 gives the full variable domain: DVKVTQSSRYLVKRTGEKVFLECVQDMDHENMFWYRQDPGLGLRLIYFSYDVKMKEKGDIPEGYSVSREKKERFSLILESASTNQTSMYLCASSLAGSGIEEKLFFGSGTQLSVL.

V usage is TRBV12-5 and J usage is TRBJ2-1; 11 bases match TRBD2. The CDR3 sequence is 17 residues long. The V gene end was trimmed by 4 bases and the J gene end by 7 bases; junction bases not matched to a gene: 12. Germline V gene lookup returns CDR1 LGHNT and CDR2 FRNRAP. CDR3 region: CASGSPNSGGARNEQFF. The DNA of the CDR3 is TGTGCTAGTGGTTCACCGAATAGCGGGGGGGCCAGGAATGAGCAGTTCTTC.

In this sample, this clone turned up once. The chain uses TRBV7-9 and TRBJ2-7, with D perhaps matching TRBD2 (5 bases). CDR3 size: 12 residues. Trimming cost V 7 bases and J 4 bases, with 11 bases left between them. In germline, CDR1 is SEHNR, CDR2 FQNEAQ (reference sequence). Here the CDR3 reads CASTPSGYEQYF. The CDR3 DNA reads TGTGCCAGCACCCCCAGCGGATACGAGCAGTACTTC.

This chain joins TRBV5-6 and TRBJ1-3, with a weak D call TRBD1 (5 bases). This CDR3 is built from 15 residues. The germline V gene has CDR1 SGHDT and CDR2 YYEEEE. The V and J ends lost 0 bases and 6 bases respectively, with 13 bases between them. The CDR3 protein is CASSLGGRAENTIYF. CDR3 nucleotides: TGTGCCAGCAGCTTGGGGGGCAGGGCGGAAAACACCATATATTTT.

V and J are TRBV6-5 and TRBJ1-5; perhaps TRBD1 as D (6 bases). V was pared by 4 bases and J by 6 bases, with 13 bases between. CDR1 and CDR2 from the germline V gene are MNHEY and SVGAGI. This CDR3 has 14 amino acids. The CDR3 here is CASSLQGLGQPQHF. The DNA of the CDR3 is TGTGCCAGCAGTTTACAGGGTCTGGGTCAGCCCCAGCATTTT.

V is TRBV7-2 and J is TRBJ2-1; 8 nucleotides agree with TRBD1. CDR1 SGHTA and CDR2 FQGNSA come from the germline V gene. The CDR3 totals 15 residues. V lost 3 bases and J lost 2; bases outside the gene matches: 3. CDR3 coding DNA: TGTGCCAGCAGCTTGGGGGACAGGCCCTACAATGAGCAGTTCTTC. Its protein is CASSLGDRPYNEQFF.

This chain uses TRBV10-1 with TRBJ1-1; D perhaps matches TRBD1 (6 bases). Trimming stripped 3 bases from V and 4 bases from J, with 9 bases between. The CDR3 is 13 amino acids. Looked up from germline, CDR1 is WNHNN and CDR2 is SYGVQD (reference sequence). The CDR3 protein is CASSETGPTEAFF. The CDR3 bases are TGCGCCAGCAGTGAAACAGGGCCCACTGAAGCTTTCTTT.

CDR3 nucleotides: TGCGCCAGCAGCTTCAACAGCTATGGCTACACCTTC. Protein product: CASSFNSYGYTF. V usage is TRBV5-1 and J usage is TRBJ1-2, with unresolved D. The CDR3 totals 12 residues. Looked up from germline, CDR1 is SGHRS and CDR2 is YFSETQ. Between the trimmed V and J ends, which lost 2 bases and 4 bases, there was a span of 6 bases.

The CDR3 region is CAIGRQGANEQYF. The CDR3 DNA reads TGTGCCATCGGTAGACAGGGGGCAAACGAGCAGTACTTC. The chain uses TRBV10-3 and TRBJ2-7; 10 bases agree with TRBD1. Germline CDR1 and CDR2: ENHRY and SYGVKD. The CDR3 runs 13 residues. J was trimmed by 5 bases and V by 8 bases; bases with no gene match: 6.

V and J are TRBV2 and TRBJ1-2; a possible D gene is TRBD1 (5 bases). The CDR3 covers 14 residues. Germline CDR1 and CDR2: SNHLY and FYNNEI. The V end was cut by 2 bases, the J end by 5 bases, with 12 bases between. The CDR3 is CASSERGVGYGYTF. CDR3 coding DNA: TGTGCCAGCAGTGAACGGGGGGTCGGGTATGGCTACACCTTC.

The V gene is TRBV6-1, the J gene TRBJ1-5; D is uncertain. Germline V gene data show CDR1 as MNHNS and CDR2 as SASEGT. With 6 bases removed from V and 0 bases from J, the gap between germline ends came to 3 bases. The CDR3 consists of 12 residues. CDR3 sequence: CASSISNQPQHF. CDR3 nucleotides: TGTGCCAGCAGCATTAGCAATCAGCCCCAGCATTTT.

This chain links TRBV28 with TRBJ1-2; 9 positions match TRBD1. The V and J ends lost 2 bases and 3 bases, in that order; junction bases with no gene match: 13. Germline V gene sequence: CDR1 MDHEN, CDR2 SYDVKM. The CDR3 consists of 18 residues. This CDR3 is CASSLRTLGTGYHYGYTF. In DNA, the CDR3 is TGTGCCAGCAGTTTACGAACCCTAGGGACAGGGTATCACTATGGCTACACCTTC.